The T cell receptor beta chain described here comes from a study of cytomegalovirus exposure and HLA in healthy donors. Only one count was recorded for this clone. PCR used 60 Vbeta primers and 13 Jbeta primers. Here immunoSEQ multiplex PCR was the method, and the copy in TCRdb shows in-frame clones only, minus some. This table holds 150,000 or so clones, 77% found once. Sequencing was performed on PBMCs. This receptor was obtained from a male donor in good health and CMV-seronegative.

The CDR3 coding sequence is TGTGCCAGCAGTTCTCGACAGCTTAGATCTAGCACAGATACGCAGTATTTT. Translating it yields CASSSRQLRSSTDTQYF. The V gene is TRBV27, the J gene TRBJ2-3; possible D gene TRBD1, 5 bases. V lost 4 bases and J 0 bases, leaving 17 bases between the germline ends. This CDR3 contains 17 residues. The germline CDR1 and CDR2 sequences are MNHEY and SMNVEV (reference sequence).